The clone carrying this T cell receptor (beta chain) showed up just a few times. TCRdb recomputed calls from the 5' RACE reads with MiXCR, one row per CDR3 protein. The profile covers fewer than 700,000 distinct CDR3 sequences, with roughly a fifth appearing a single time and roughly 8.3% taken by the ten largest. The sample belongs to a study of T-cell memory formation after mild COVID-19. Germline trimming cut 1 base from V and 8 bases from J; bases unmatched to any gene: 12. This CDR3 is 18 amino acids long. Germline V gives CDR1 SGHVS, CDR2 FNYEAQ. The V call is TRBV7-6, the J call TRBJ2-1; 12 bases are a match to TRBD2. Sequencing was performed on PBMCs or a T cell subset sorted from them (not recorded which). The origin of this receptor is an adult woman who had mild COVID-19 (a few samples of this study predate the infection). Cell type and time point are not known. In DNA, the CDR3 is TGTGCCAGCAGCTTAGGAGGGCTAGCGGGGGGGCTTATCGATGAGCAGTTCTTC. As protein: CASSLGGLAGGLIDEQFF.